Listed below are T cell receptor beta chains from one sample, sequenced in a study of T-cell reconstitution after alpha-beta-depleted transplantation in children. A single record per CDR3 protein comes from TCRdb applying MiXCR to the PCR reads. This sample carries about 460,000 distinct CDR3 sequences, about an eighth of them seen once, and the ten largest clones take approximately 5.4%. Sequences were derived from PBMCs from the stem cell graft donor, sampled from the stem cell graft. The receptor set was obtained from a human donor who donated a stem cell graft to a child with combined immunodeficiency. Each CDR3 is given with its conserved first and last residue. The D gene is left open where the match is weak. Some rows have no size entry. The others give once, few or many, or a class for an expanded clone.

CDR3aa: CASSSSGAQYF; CDR3nt: TGCGCCAGCAGCTCAAGCGGGGCGCAGTATTTT; v_gene: TRBV5-1; d_gene: TRBD2; j_gene: TRBJ2-3; abundance: -
CDR3aa: CASSFAQKDGYTF; CDR3nt: TGTGCCAGCAGTTTTGCACAGAAGGATGGCTACACCTTC; v_gene: TRBV12-3/TRBV12-4; d_gene: -; j_gene: TRBJ1-2; abundance: few
CDR3aa: CASSLRVGEDSETQYF; CDR3nt: TGCGCCAGCAGCCTTAGGGTTGGGGAAGATTCGGAGACCCAGTACTTC; v_gene: TRBV4-3; d_gene: -; j_gene: TRBJ2-5; abundance: many
CDR3aa: CSVRVVPTYEQYF; CDR3nt: TGCAGCGTTCGGGTCGTCCCTACCTACGAGCAGTACTTC; v_gene: TRBV29-1; d_gene: -; j_gene: TRBJ2-7; abundance: -
CDR3aa: CASSYYPPLEGGDNEQFF; CDR3nt: TGTGCCAGCAGTTATTATCCCCCTTTAGAGGGGGGGGACAATGAGCAGTTCTTC; v_gene: TRBV6-5; d_gene: -; j_gene: TRBJ2-1; abundance: -
CDR3aa: CSADTGDPYEQYF; CDR3nt: TGCAGTGCGGATACCGGGGATCCCTACGAGCAGTACTTC; v_gene: TRBV20-1; d_gene: -; j_gene: TRBJ2-7; abundance: many
CDR3aa: CASRPSGKFTGELFF; CDR3nt: TGTGCCAGCAGACCTAGCGGCAAATTCACCGGGGAGCTGTTTTTT; v_gene: TRBV12-3/TRBV12-4; d_gene: TRBD2; j_gene: TRBJ2-2; abundance: many
CDR3aa: CASSSTGGSSTDTQYF; CDR3nt: TGTGCCAGCAGCTCCACAGGGGGCTCTAGCACAGATACGCAGTATTTT; v_gene: TRBV7-9; d_gene: TRBD1; j_gene: TRBJ2-3; abundance: -
CDR3aa: CAISELAETYEQYF; CDR3nt: TGTGCCATCAGTGAACTAGCGGAAACCTACGAGCAGTACTTC; v_gene: TRBV10-3; d_gene: TRBD2; j_gene: TRBJ2-7; abundance: few
CDR3aa: CASSAGQRASPLHF; CDR3nt: TGTGCCAGCAGCGCGGGACAGCGAGCTTCACCCCTCCACTTT; v_gene: TRBV9; d_gene: TRBD1; j_gene: TRBJ1-6; abundance: many
CDR3aa: CASSLPPGQVTPEQFF; CDR3nt: TGTGCCAGCAGCTTGCCTCCGGGACAGGTGACGCCTGAGCAGTTCTTC; v_gene: TRBV5-5; d_gene: TRBD1; j_gene: TRBJ2-1; abundance: few
CDR3aa: CASSPPGFPHEQYF; CDR3nt: TGTGCCAGCAGCCCTCCAGGCTTTCCCCACGAGCAGTACTTC; v_gene: TRBV14; d_gene: -; j_gene: TRBJ2-7; abundance: -
CDR3aa: CASKPTSGGADEQFF; CDR3nt: TGTGCCAGCAAACCCACTAGCGGGGGGGCTGATGAGCAGTTCTTC; v_gene: TRBV12-3/TRBV12-4; d_gene: TRBD2; j_gene: TRBJ2-1; abundance: -
CDR3aa: CASSSTDTAYEQYF; CDR3nt: TGTGCCAGCAGCTCGACCGACACGGCGTACGAGCAGTACTTC; v_gene: TRBV7-2; d_gene: -; j_gene: TRBJ2-7; abundance: few
CDR3aa: CSVGPSGNTGELFF; CDR3nt: TGCAGCGTTGGTCCCTCCGGAAACACCGGGGAGCTGTTTTTT; v_gene: TRBV29-1; d_gene: -; j_gene: TRBJ2-2; abundance: many
CDR3aa: CAWTQGGAEAFF; CDR3nt: TGTGCCTGGACCCAGGGGGGTGCTGAAGCTTTCTTT; v_gene: TRBV30; d_gene: TRBD1; j_gene: TRBJ1-1; abundance: -
CDR3aa: CAWSAASIYGYTF; CDR3nt: TGTGCCTGGAGTGCGGCCAGTATCTATGGCTACACCTTC; v_gene: TRBV30; d_gene: -; j_gene: TRBJ1-2; abundance: -
CDR3aa: CASSYLDSSGAFF; CDR3nt: TGTGCCAGCAGTTACCTGGACAGCTCCGGAGCTTTCTTT; v_gene: TRBV6-2/TRBV6-3; d_gene: -; j_gene: TRBJ1-1; abundance: few
CDR3aa: CSVRTGVTDTQYF; CDR3nt: TGCAGCGTTAGGACAGGGGTCACAGATACGCAGTATTTT; v_gene: TRBV29-1; d_gene: TRBD1; j_gene: TRBJ2-3; abundance: many
CDR3aa: CASNRPGTEQYF; CDR3nt: TGCGCCAGCAATCGCCCGGGGACCGAGCAGTACTTC; v_gene: TRBV5-1; d_gene: -; j_gene: TRBJ2-7; abundance: few
CDR3aa: CASSYPASVNEQFF; CDR3nt: TGTGCCAGCAGTTACCCAGCGTCCGTGAATGAGCAGTTCTTC; v_gene: TRBV6-6; d_gene: -; j_gene: TRBJ2-1; abundance: many
CDR3aa: CASSVSRGDTQYF; CDR3nt: TGTGCCAGCAGCGTTTCCCGTGGGGATACGCAGTATTTT; v_gene: TRBV9; d_gene: -; j_gene: TRBJ2-3; abundance: few
CDR3aa: CASSPERDLGTDTQYF; CDR3nt: TGTGCCAGCTCACCCGAGCGGGACCTGGGCACAGATACGCAGTATTTT; v_gene: TRBV18; d_gene: TRBD2; j_gene: TRBJ2-3; abundance: few
CDR3aa: CASTPRGASYNEQFF; CDR3nt: TGTGCCAGCACCCCACGGGGTGCCTCCTACAATGAGCAGTTCTTC; v_gene: TRBV7-9; d_gene: -; j_gene: TRBJ2-1; abundance: -
CDR3aa: CSARLAGPETDTQYF; CDR3nt: TGCAGTGCTAGATTGGCGGGACCGGAGACAGATACGCAGTATTTT; v_gene: TRBV20-1; d_gene: -; j_gene: TRBJ2-3; abundance: few
CDR3aa: CASSNTRREGFF; CDR3nt: TGTGCCAGCAGTAACACGCGGCGGGAGGGGTTCTTC; v_gene: TRBV12-3/TRBV12-4; d_gene: TRBD2; j_gene: TRBJ2-1; abundance: -
CDR3aa: CAWSRDSPLHF; CDR3nt: TGTGCCTGGAGCAGGGATTCACCCCTCCACTTT; v_gene: TRBV30; d_gene: -; j_gene: TRBJ1-6; abundance: -
CDR3aa: CASSLGLAARDTQYF; CDR3nt: TGTGCCAGCAGCTTAGGACTAGCGGCCCGGGATACGCAGTATTTT; v_gene: TRBV7-3; d_gene: TRBD2; j_gene: TRBJ2-3; abundance: few
CDR3aa: CATSRGTGDQETQYF; CDR3nt: TGTGCCACCAGCAGAGGGACAGGGGACCAAGAGACCCAGTACTTC; v_gene: TRBV15; d_gene: TRBD1; j_gene: TRBJ2-5; abundance: few
CDR3aa: CASRVVRAPNAEAFF; CDR3nt: TGTGCCAGCAGGGTAGTGAGGGCCCCGAACGCTGAAGCTTTCTTT; v_gene: TRBV28; d_gene: -; j_gene: TRBJ1-1; abundance: -
CDR3aa: CASSLVSGTSYEQYF; CDR3nt: TGTGCCAGCAGTCTAGTGTCCGGGACATCCTACGAGCAGTACTTC; v_gene: TRBV12-3/TRBV12-4; d_gene: -; j_gene: TRBJ2-7; abundance: many
CDR3aa: CSALSRQGPHNEQFF; CDR3nt: TGCAGTGCTCTCTCTCGACAGGGTCCCCACAATGAGCAGTTCTTC; v_gene: TRBV20-1; d_gene: TRBD1; j_gene: TRBJ2-1; abundance: few
CDR3aa: CATSDQGQGSNQPQHF; CDR3nt: TGTGCCACCAGTGACCAAGGACAGGGTAGCAATCAGCCCCAGCATTTT; v_gene: TRBV24-1; d_gene: TRBD1; j_gene: TRBJ1-5; abundance: -
CDR3aa: CATSDMGNVQYF; CDR3nt: TGTGCCACCAGTGACATGGGAAATGTGCAGTATTTT; v_gene: TRBV24-1; d_gene: -; j_gene: TRBJ2-3; abundance: many
CDR3aa: CASNGAGGNTGELFF; CDR3nt: TGTGCCAGCAACGGGGCAGGGGGTAACACCGGGGAGCTGTTTTTT; v_gene: TRBV9; d_gene: TRBD1; j_gene: TRBJ2-2; abundance: few
CDR3aa: CATSRDLAGRGYNQPQHF; CDR3nt: TGTGCCACCAGCAGAGATTTGGCGGGCAGGGGCTACAATCAGCCCCAGCATTTT; v_gene: TRBV15; d_gene: -; j_gene: TRBJ1-5; abundance: -
CDR3aa: CASSFGTGWRYTQYF; CDR3nt: TGTGCCAGCAGCTTTGGCACCGGCTGGAGATATACGCAGTATTTT; v_gene: TRBV5-6; d_gene: -; j_gene: TRBJ2-3; abundance: -
CDR3aa: CSESTSGGAPDTQYF; CDR3nt: TGCAGCGAGTCGACTAGCGGGGGGGCCCCAGATACGCAGTATTTT; v_gene: TRBV29-1; d_gene: TRBD2; j_gene: TRBJ2-3; abundance: many
CDR3aa: CASSAPDQETQYF; CDR3nt: TGTGCCAGCAGTGCTCCAGATCAAGAGACCCAGTACTTC; v_gene: TRBV25-1; d_gene: -; j_gene: TRBJ2-5; abundance: -
CDR3aa: CASSPRTANQETQYF; CDR3nt: TGTGCCAGCTCACCCCGGACAGCGAACCAAGAGACCCAGTACTTC; v_gene: TRBV18; d_gene: -; j_gene: TRBJ2-5; abundance: -
CDR3aa: CASSLSSGIDTQYF; CDR3nt: TGTGCCAGCAGTTTAAGTTCGGGGATTGACACGCAGTATTTT; v_gene: TRBV28; d_gene: -; j_gene: TRBJ2-3; abundance: -
CDR3aa: CASSSQGEETQYF; CDR3nt: TGTGCCAGCAGTTCTCAGGGGGAAGAGACCCAGTACTTC; v_gene: TRBV6-2/TRBV6-3; d_gene: TRBD1; j_gene: TRBJ2-5; abundance: -
CDR3aa: CASSFGGRSSYEQYF; CDR3nt: TGCGCCAGCAGCTTCGGGGGAAGAAGCTCCTACGAGCAGTACTTC; v_gene: TRBV5-1; d_gene: -; j_gene: TRBJ2-7; abundance: many
CDR3aa: CATSRSSMNTEAFF; CDR3nt: TGTGCCACCAGCAGGTCAAGCATGAACACTGAAGCTTTCTTT; v_gene: TRBV15; d_gene: -; j_gene: TRBJ1-1; abundance: -
CDR3aa: CSASDRGETQYF; CDR3nt: TGCAGTGCGTCGGACAGGGGTGAGACCCAGTACTTC; v_gene: TRBV20-1; d_gene: TRBD1; j_gene: TRBJ2-5; abundance: -
CDR3aa: CASSQVGRMIYEQYF; CDR3nt: TGTGCCAGCAGCCAAGTGGGGCGGATGATTTACGAGCAGTACTTC; v_gene: TRBV3-1; d_gene: -; j_gene: TRBJ2-7; abundance: -